These T cell receptor beta chains were read from a single sample in a study of blood T cell repertoires in COVID-19. Method: immunoSEQ multiplex PCR; TCRdb's copy keeps in-frame clones and lacks some. This table has about 160,000 clones, roughly 84% appearing once. Sequenced material: peripheral blood. The receptors shown here come from a woman between 55 and 75 years old with COVID-19, enrolled during active disease. CDR3s include the opening cysteine and the closing phenylalanine or tryptophan. The D gene is left open where the match is weak. Size tells how often a clone was seen (once, few, many) or the class of an expanded clone, and some rows leave it out.

size: NA
D: TRBD1
V: TRBV6-5
J: TRBJ1-2
CDR3: CASRTGQGNYGYTF
DNA: TGTGCCAGCAGGACAGGACAGGGTAACTATGGCTACACCTTC

size: NA
D: NA
V: TRBV6-5
J: TRBJ1-5
CDR3: CASSPGGFGNQPQHF
DNA: TGTGCCAGCAGCCCCGGGGGGTTTGGTAATCAGCCCCAGCATTTT

size: once
D: NA
V: TRBV2
J: TRBJ2-3
CDR3: CAVGRDTQYF
DNA: TGTGCAGTGGGCCGAGATACGCAGTATTTT

size: NA
D: NA
V: TRBV5-1
J: TRBJ1-1
CDR3: CASSLRRGVEAFF
DNA: TGCGCCAGCAGCTTGCGCAGAGGTGTGGAAGCTTTCTTT

size: NA
D: NA
V: TRBV6-1
J: TRBJ1-2
CDR3: CASSDQGRRYGYTF
DNA: TGTGCCAGCAGTGATCAGGGGCGCCGGTATGGCTACACCTTC

size: NA
D: NA
V: TRBV12-5
J: TRBJ1-4
CDR3: CASGLGQNNEKLFF
DNA: TGTGCTAGTGGTTTGGGGCAGAATAATGAAAAACTGTTTTTT

size: NA
D: NA
V: TRBV7-9
J: TRBJ1-2
CDR3: CASSSLRQFGGYGYTF
DNA: TGTGCCAGCAGCTCCCTCCGACAGTTCGGGGGTTATGGCTACACCTTC

size: NA
D: TRBD1
V: TRBV5-4
J: TRBJ2-2
CDR3: CASSFSGTGNTGELFF
DNA: TGTGCCAGCAGCTTCTCCGGGACAGGGAACACCGGGGAGCTGTTTTTT

size: few
D: NA
V: TRBV5-5
J: TRBJ2-7
CDR3: CASSFPSSYEQYF
DNA: TGTGCCAGCAGCTTCCCCTCCTCCTACGAGCAGTACTTC

size: few
D: NA
V: TRBV9
J: TRBJ2-3
CDR3: CASSVSGSAINTQYF
DNA: TGTGCCAGCAGCGTGAGCGGTAGCGCAATAAATACGCAGTATTTT

size: NA
D: NA
V: TRBV6-6
J: TRBJ2-2
CDR3: CASSSAGSVTGELFF
DNA: TGTGCCAGCAGTTCGGCGGGATCGGTCACCGGGGAGCTGTTTTTT

size: NA
D: NA
V: TRBV6-5
J: TRBJ1-1
CDR3: CASSYQRLLNTEAFF
DNA: TGTGCCAGCAGTTACCAGAGACTACTTAACACTGAAGCTTTCTTT

size: NA
D: TRBD2
V: TRBV13
J: TRBJ2-1
CDR3: CASSLVPGGPDEQFF
DNA: TGTGCCAGCAGCTTAGTACCGGGAGGGCCCGATGAGCAGTTCTTC

size: NA
D: TRBD2
V: TRBV11-3
J: TRBJ2-1
CDR3: CASSLETSGRVVEQFF
DNA: TGTGCCAGCAGCTTAGAGACTAGCGGGAGGGTGGTTGAGCAGTTCTTC

size: few
D: TRBD1
V: TRBV6-2/TRBV6-3
J: TRBJ1-2
CDR3: CASSPSLLRTGGVLANYGYTF
DNA: TGTGCCAGCAGTCCGAGCCTCCTACGGACAGGGGGCGTGTTAGCTAACTATGGCTACACCTTC

size: NA
D: TRBD1
V: TRBV19
J: TRBJ1-2
CDR3: CASRGPGGGGYTF
DNA: TGTGCCAGTAGAGGGCCAGGGGGCGGTGGCTACACCTTC

size: NA
D: NA
V: TRBV10-2
J: TRBJ2-7
CDR3: CASSDRQSYEQYF
DNA: TGCGCCAGCAGTGACAGACAGTCCTACGAGCAGTACTTC

size: NA
D: TRBD1
V: TRBV6-5
J: TRBJ1-4
CDR3: CASSNPHRGEKLFF
DNA: TGTGCCAGCAGTAACCCCCACAGGGGTGAAAAACTGTTTTTT

size: NA
D: NA
V: TRBV29-1
J: TRBJ2-5
CDR3: CSVRGAWETQYF
DNA: TGCAGCGTACGGGGGGCCTGGGAGACCCAGTACTTC

size: NA
D: TRBD1
V: TRBV5-8
J: TRBJ1-5
CDR3: CASRRTGGYSNQPQHF
DNA: TGTGCCAGCAGACGGACAGGGGGGTATAGCAATCAGCCCCAGCATTTT

size: NA
D: NA
V: TRBV3-1/TRBV3-2
J: TRBJ2-3
CDR3: CASSREESTDTQYF
DNA: TGTGCCAGCAGTCGTGAAGAGAGCACAGATACGCAGTATTTT

size: NA
D: TRBD1
V: TRBV5-4
J: TRBJ2-5
CDR3: CASNAKSTGEETQYF
DNA: TGTGCCAGCAACGCCAAGTCGACAGGGGAAGAGACCCAGTACTTC

size: NA
D: TRBD1
V: TRBV30
J: TRBJ1-2
CDR3: CAWEGQGAFGYTF
DNA: TGTGCCTGGGAGGGACAGGGGGCTTTCGGCTACACCTTC

size: NA
D: TRBD2
V: TRBV5-1
J: TRBJ2-1
CDR3: CASSIRLAGTYNEQFF
DNA: TGCGCCAGCAGCATCAGACTAGCGGGGACCTACAATGAGCAGTTCTTC

size: NA
D: TRBD2
V: TRBV6-6
J: TRBJ2-2
CDR3: CASSHVTSGSAGELFF
DNA: TGTGCCAGCAGCCACGTGACTAGCGGGAGTGCCGGGGAGCTGTTTTTT

size: NA
D: TRBD2
V: TRBV3-1/TRBV3-2
J: TRBJ2-3
CDR3: CASSQVRLAGGTDTQYF
DNA: TGTGCCAGCAGCCAAGTTAGACTAGCGGGAGGCACAGATACGCAGTATTTT

size: NA
D: NA
V: TRBV5-1
J: TRBJ1-2
CDR3: CASSLGAGLGYTF
DNA: TGCGCCAGCAGCTTGGGTGCGGGCCTTGGCTACACCTTC

size: NA
D: NA
V: TRBV3-1/TRBV3-2
J: TRBJ1-3
CDR3: CASSQQGISGNTIYF
DNA: TGTGCCAGCAGCCAACAGGGAATCTCTGGAAACACCATATATTTT

size: many
D: TRBD1
V: TRBV19
J: TRBJ1-1
CDR3: CASSIGTVNTEAFF
DNA: TGTGCCAGTAGTATCGGGACAGTGAACACTGAAGCTTTCTTT

size: NA
D: NA
V: TRBV5-1
J: TRBJ1-1
CDR3: CASSLEGGNTEAFF
DNA: TGCGCCAGCAGCTTGGAAGGGGGGAACACTGAAGCTTTCTTT

size: NA
D: TRBD2
V: TRBV7-9
J: TRBJ2-5
CDR3: CASSLFSGRRKTQYF
DNA: TGTGCCAGCAGCTTATTTTCCGGGAGGAGAAAGACCCAGTACTTC

size: NA
D: NA
V: TRBV15
J: TRBJ2-5
CDR3: CATSSQARGQETQYF
DNA: TGTGCCACCAGCAGCCAAGCTAGGGGACAAGAGACCCAGTACTTC

size: NA
D: NA
V: TRBV6-6
J: TRBJ1-1
CDR3: CASSSDFSGEAFF
DNA: TGTGCCAGCAGTTCCGACTTCTCGGGTGAAGCTTTCTTT

size: few
D: NA
V: TRBV19
J: TRBJ1-2
CDR3: CASKKGVYGYTF
DNA: TGTGCCAGTAAGAAGGGGGTCTATGGCTACACCTTC

size: NA
D: TRBD1
V: TRBV7-9
J: TRBJ2-7
CDR3: CASSRDRGYEQYF
DNA: TGTGCCAGCAGCCGGGACAGGGGCTACGAGCAGTACTTC

size: NA
D: TRBD2
V: TRBV5-5
J: TRBJ2-1
CDR3: CASRPELAGTNEQFF
DNA: TGTGCCAGCAGACCCGAACTAGCGGGGACAAATGAGCAGTTCTTC

size: NA
D: NA
V: TRBV20-1
J: TRBJ2-3
CDR3: CSASSNRGSDTQYF
DNA: TGCAGTGCTAGTTCAAACCGAGGTTCAGATACGCAGTATTTT

size: NA
D: NA
V: TRBV6-5
J: TRBJ1-6
CDR3: CASRRRTKVDSPLHF
DNA: TGTGCCAGCAGACGTCGGACAAAGGTGGATTCACCCCTCCACTTT

size: NA
D: NA
V: TRBV6-6
J: TRBJ1-3
CDR3: CASSYSTGRSGNTIYF
DNA: TGTGCCAGCAGTTATTCCACAGGGCGCTCTGGAAACACCATATATTTT

size: NA
D: TRBD1
V: TRBV11-2
J: TRBJ1-1
CDR3: CASRSLGQGNTEAFF
DNA: TGTGCCAGCAGATCATTGGGACAGGGGAACACTGAAGCTTTCTTT

size: NA
D: NA
V: TRBV7-8
J: TRBJ1-5
CDR3: CASSLEGQTYNQPQHF
DNA: TGTGCCAGCAGCTTAGAAGGACAGACCTACAATCAGCCCCAGCATTTT

size: few
D: TRBD2
V: TRBV3-1/TRBV3-2
J: TRBJ2-1
CDR3: CASSRGSGRRNNEQFF
DNA: TGTGCCAGCAGTCGCGGTAGCGGGAGAAGGAACAATGAGCAGTTCTTC

size: few
D: NA
V: TRBV24-1
J: TRBJ1-5
CDR3: CATSERGHLGGQPQHF
DNA: TGTGCCACCAGTGAAAGGGGACATCTAGGGGGACAGCCCCAGCATTTT

size: NA
D: TRBD2
V: TRBV7-7
J: TRBJ2-3
CDR3: CASSAGGGRTDTQYF
DNA: TGTGCCAGCAGCGCCGGCGGGGGACGCACAGATACGCAGTATTTT

size: NA
D: TRBD1
V: TRBV18
J: TRBJ2-7
CDR3: CASSRSTGRNYEQYF
DNA: TGTGCCAGCTCACGATCGACAGGGAGAAACTACGAGCAGTACTTC

size: once
D: NA
V: TRBV7-2
J: TRBJ1-1
CDR3: CASSLDHKNTEAFF
DNA: TGTGCCAGCAGCTTAGACCACAAGAACACTGAAGCTTTCTTT

size: NA
D: NA
V: TRBV5-1
J: TRBJ2-2
CDR3: CASSLGGANTGELFF
DNA: TGCGCCAGCAGCTTGGGCGGAGCGAACACCGGGGAGCTGTTTTTT

size: NA
D: TRBD1
V: TRBV10-3
J: TRBJ1-2
CDR3: CAISATDRDGYTF
DNA: TGTGCCATCAGTGCGACGGACAGGGATGGCTACACCTTC

size: NA
D: TRBD2
V: TRBV25-1
J: TRBJ2-1
CDR3: CASRTSGKNNEQFF
DNA: TGTGCCAGCAGGACTAGCGGGAAAAACAATGAGCAGTTCTTC

size: NA
D: TRBD1
V: TRBV4-1
J: TRBJ1-4
CDR3: CASSHRQGATNEKLFF
DNA: TGCGCCAGCAGCCATAGACAGGGCGCAACTAATGAAAAACTGTTTTTT

size: NA
D: TRBD1
V: TRBV14
J: TRBJ1-6
CDR3: CASSLTGGVSPLHF
DNA: TGTGCCAGCAGCCTTACAGGGGGCGTGTCACCCCTCCACTTT

size: NA
D: NA
V: TRBV6-5
J: TRBJ1-2
CDR3: CASSYDSRGRYTF
DNA: TGTGCCAGCAGTTACGATTCCAGGGGACGCTACACCTTC

size: few
D: NA
V: TRBV30
J: TRBJ1-2
CDR3: CAWSVGAGRNYGYTF
DNA: TGTGCCTGGAGTGTGGGGGCAGGGAGAAACTATGGCTACACCTTC

size: NA
D: TRBD2
V: TRBV4-1
J: TRBJ2-5
CDR3: CASSQAPGASGRAQETQYF
DNA: TGCGCCAGCAGCCAAGCCCCCGGGGCTAGCGGGAGGGCCCAAGAGACCCAGTACTTC

size: few
D: TRBD2
V: TRBV7-3
J: TRBJ2-3
CDR3: CASSLTGGVSTDTQYF
DNA: TGTGCCAGCAGCTTAACTGGGGGGGTCAGCACAGATACGCAGTATTTT

size: once
D: NA
V: TRBV18
J: TRBJ2-7
CDR3: CASSPGQISYEQYF
DNA: TGTGCCAGCTCACCAGGACAGATTTCCTACGAGCAGTACTTC

size: NA
D: NA
V: TRBV5-5
J: TRBJ1-5
CDR3: CASSPRGGDSNQPQHF
DNA: TGTGCCAGCAGCCCCCGGGGTGGCGATAGCAATCAGCCCCAGCATTTT